Following are 14 T cell receptor beta chains from one sample sequenced in a study of blood T cell repertoires in COVID-19. Sequencing was performed with immunoSEQ multiplex PCR; in TCRdb, only in-frame clones are kept and a portion is missing. In the table there are approximately 260,000 clones, 75% to 95% of which are singletons. The sequenced sample consisted of PBMCs or T cells enriched from blood (not recorded which). The receptors were sampled from a woman between 18 and 30 years old who had recovered from COVID-19.

The chain is built from TRBV4-1 and TRBJ1-1; perhaps TRBD1 as D (5 bases). CDR1 and CDR2 (germline): MGHRA, YSYEKL. CDR3 size: 17 residues. Trimming shortened V by 1 base and J by 5 bases, and 20 bases separated the two germline ends. The DNA of the CDR3 is TGCGCCAGCAGCCAAGCCAAGGGTCCAGCGGGGGATACTGAAGCTTTCTTT. Encoded protein: CASSQAKGPAGDTEAFF.

V and J are TRBV27 and TRBJ1-5; 7 bases match TRBD1. This CDR3 has 16 residues. V dropped 3 bases and J dropped 3; count of bases not matched to a gene: 8. The V gene's germline CDR1 is MNHEY and CDR2 SMNVEV (reference sequence). In DNA, the CDR3 is TGTGCCAGCAGTTTCCCCGGGACAGATCTCAATCAGCCCCAGCATTTT. This sequence encodes CASSFPGTDLNQPQHF.

This clone was recorded once. This chain joins TRBV12-3 or TRBV12-4 and TRBJ2-1; 7 bases align to TRBD2. Trimming took 4 bases from V and 12 from J; bases not matched to a gene: 6. This CDR3 contains 12 residues. The CDR3 nucleotides are TGTGCCAGCAGTTGGGGGGGACCCCGGCAGTTCTTC. It encodes CASSWGGPRQFF.

The chain employs TRBV7-8 and TRBJ2-2; tentatively, D is TRBD2 (6 bases). In germline, CDR1 is SGHVS, CDR2 FQNEAQ. Trimming took 6 bases from V and 7 from J, leaving 18 bases between them. The CDR3 is made up of 15 amino acids. The CDR3 DNA sequence: TGTGCCAGCAGGCCCTGGACTACCGCAAGCGGGGAGCTGTTTTTT. Protein product: CASRPWTTASGELFF.

The chain has TRBV2 and TRBJ2-5; unclear D gene. The CDR3 has 13 residues. The V end was cut by 7 bases, the J end by 3 bases, with 12 bases between. From germline, CDR1 is SNHLY and CDR2 FYNNEI. The CDR3 here is CASTRLSEETQYF. The CDR3 region has the DNA TGTGCCAGCACCAGACTGTCAGAAGAGACCCAGTACTTC.

This sequence joins TRBV9 and TRBJ1-1, with TRBD1 matching 8 bases. CDR3 size: 15 residues. Germline V gives CDR1 SGDLS, CDR2 YYNGEE. The trim removed 4 bases at V and 4 bases at J, leaving 9 bases unmatched. CDR3 in amino acids: CASSLRGLSGTEAFF. The CDR3 region has the DNA TGTGCCAGCAGCCTCAGGGGGCTGAGTGGCACTGAAGCTTTCTTT.

This clone was seen more than once but under ten times. The rearrangement uses TRBV7-8 and TRBJ2-7; D is undetermined. CDR1 is SGHVS and CDR2 is FQNEAQ in the germline V gene. The CDR3 sequence is 12 residues long. V was trimmed by 3 bases and J by 7 bases, leaving 10 bases between them. CDR3 DNA: TGTGCCAGCAGCTTCCTCTTGTCGGAGCAGTACTTC. It codes for CASSFLLSEQYF.

V and J are TRBV5-1 and TRBJ2-7; possibly TRBD2 for D (5 bases). The V and J ends lost 0 bases and 6 bases respectively, with 10 bases between them. CDR1 SGHRS and CDR2 YFSETQ come from the germline V gene. The CDR3 spans 13 residues. CDR3 protein: CASSLDLAGEQYF. CDR3 in DNA: TGCGCCAGCAGCTTGGACCTAGCCGGCGAGCAGTACTTC. The entire variable domain, with the rest obtained from reference TRBV5-1 and TRBJ2-7, is as follows: KAGVTQTPRYLIKTRGQQVTLSCSPISGHRSVSWYQQTPGQGLQFLFEYFSETQRNKGNFPGRFSGRQFSNSRSEMNVSTLELGDSALYLCASSLDLAGEQYFGPGTRLTVT.

The rearrangement joins TRBV7-8 to TRBJ2-1; the D gene is possibly TRBD2 (5 bases). Deletions cut 2 bases from V and 15 bases from J, with 14 bases between. Germline CDR1 and CDR2: SGHVS and FQNEAQ. The CDR3 extends over 12 amino acids. DNA for the CDR3: TGTGCCAGCAGCTTACCCGGACTGGGCGTGTTCTTC. Amino acids: CASSLPGLGVFF.

This chain joins TRBV24-1 and TRBJ1-1; D perhaps matches TRBD1 (6 bases). This CDR3 has 12 residues. The V and J ends lost 8 bases and 4 bases respectively, with 10 bases between them. In germline, CDR1 is KGHDR, CDR2 SFDVKD. For the CDR3, the DNA is TGTGCCACCATGGCACAGGGCACTGAAGCTTTCTTT. Amino acid sequence: CATMAQGTEAFF.

The chain combines TRBV10-3 with TRBJ2-2, with 8 bases aligning to TRBD1. This CDR3 region has 21 residues. Germline V gene sequence: CDR1 ENHRY, CDR2 SYGVKD. V trimming: 6 bases; J trimming: 0 bases; junction bases outside the gene matches: 21. This CDR3 reads CAISQTGGLAGLTANTGELFF. Written as DNA, the CDR3 is TGTGCCATCAGCCAAACAGGGGGGCTCGCGGGGCTGACTGCGAACACCGGGGAGCTGTTTTTT.

V gene TRBV27 combines with J gene TRBJ2-1; the match to TRBD2 covers 10 bases. Germline V CDR1 and CDR2: MNHEY, SMNVEV (reference sequence). There are 15 residues in the CDR3. The J segment lost 7 bases and the V segment lost 4 bases, leaving 7 bases of the junction unmatched. The CDR3 spells CASSSLAGELNEQFF. The CDR3 bases are TGTGCCAGCAGTTCCCTAGCGGGAGAATTGAATGAGCAGTTCTTC.

CDR3 in DNA: TGCGCCAGCAAAGATACGGACCTCCCCGGACTAGCGGGGGGTATGATTACCGGGGAGCTGTTTTTT. The encoded protein is CASKDTDLPGLAGGMITGELFF. This sequence joins TRBV4-1 and TRBJ2-2, with TRBD2 matching 14 bases. V gave up 7 bases and J gave up 5 bases; unmatched junction bases: 24. Germline CDR1 and CDR2: MGHRA and YSYEKL. The CDR3 covers 22 residues.

The V gene is TRBV11-3, the J gene TRBJ2-5, with 9 bases lining up with TRBD2. The CDR3 extends over 18 amino acids. Germline CDR1 reads SGHNT; CDR2 reads YENEEA. V lost 0 bases and J lost 4; bases outside the gene matches: 12. CDR3 residues: CASSLEGRLAGNGETQYF. In DNA form, the CDR3 reads TGTGCCAGCAGCTTAGAGGGGAGGCTAGCGGGGAATGGAGAGACCCAGTACTTC.